This TCR beta chain emerged from a study of OX40 agonist ivuxolimab in advanced cancers. At the level of the whole study: The costimulatory receptor OX40 (CD134) was targeted by ivuxolimab, a fully human IgG2 agonistic monoclonal antibody. Intravenous ivuxolimab was administered to patients every 2 weeks at six dose levels: 0.01, 0.1, 0.3, 1.5, 3 and 10 mg/kg. Of the roughly 51 patients in dose escalation, 19 had hepatocellular carcinoma, around 15 had melanoma, 9 had renal cell carcinoma and 9 had head and neck cancer. The dose-escalation cohort was about 87% male with a mean age of approximately 60 years, ranging from roughly 20 to 85. Patients were allowed to have had prior anti-PD-1, anti-PD-L1 or anti-CTLA-4 therapy, and about 40% of the dose-escalation patients had been treated with checkpoint inhibitors. Partial responses occurred in three dose-escalation patients, of whom one had hepatocellular carcinoma and two had cutaneous melanoma. Peripheral TCRbeta sequencing aimed to test whether ivuxolimab altered TCR sequence diversity and caused clonal T-cell expansion. The monotherapy dose-escalation portion (N ≈ 56 patients) of the phase I ivuxolimab trial is reported in the paper.

The sample holds one count of this clone. What antigen it recognizes has not been identified. No much larger clonotype is one base removed from it; base qualities were not supplied. The trial excluded patients who had a history of autoimmune disease or who were on systemic immunosuppression. Peripheral blood for TCR sequencing was collected from all dose cohorts at baseline, on cycle 4 day 1, and on cycle 7 day 1. The samples were taken from a phase I, first-in-human, multicenter, open-label dose-escalation trial of ivuxolimab. The trial enrolled adults with locally advanced or metastatic head and neck squamous cell, hepatocellular, melanoma or renal cell carcinoma. Before TCR sequencing, CD4+ T cells and CD8+ T cells were sorted from peripheral blood as separate populations. The full study reports these points: In partial responders in the 0.1-3.0 mg/kg groups, normalized peripheral clonal expansion was found to be among the lowest, especially among CD8+ T cells. Low levels of normalized T-cell clonal expansion were also shown by some nonresponding patients. At doses from 0.1 to 3.0 mg/kg, clonal expansion was seen in both CD4+ and CD8+ blood T cells between baseline and week 6. After ivuxolimab, expanded clones were on average more numerous among CD8+ T cells than among CD4+ T cells. Antigen specificity was not determined for the clonally expanded peripheral T cells.

For sequencing of the TCRbeta CDR3 region, genomic DNA was extracted from the sorted cells. The immunoSEQ Assay was used for sequencing of TCRbeta CDR3 regions. What TCRdb holds here is the immuneACCESS table cut down to in-frame rearrangements. Part of the clones is not present; checked against another copy, under half of the missing clones reflect an unresolved V gene, and the others are unexplained. This sample is represented by about 88,000 clones; more than 70% of them were singletons. Of the sample, 0.22% falls within the top ten clones. CDR1 and CDR2, looked up from the germline V gene, are SGHRS and YFSETQ. V drops 0 bases and J drops 1 base, leaving 4 bases in between. CDR3 length: 13 amino acids, cysteine to phenylalanine. CDR3 DNA only is kept here, 39 bases in frame from base 1.

The clonotype originates from an adult with an advanced solid tumor such as melanoma, head and neck, liver or kidney cancer. Source: CD4+ or CD8+ T cells sorted from blood, taken in a trial of the OX40 agonist ivuxolimab. The sequence links TRBV5-1 to TRBJ1-2; the D gene remains uncertain. DNA sequence: TGCGCCAGCAGCTTGGCCTATAACTATGGCTACACCTTC. Translated, it reads CASSLAYNYGYTF.